This paragraph reports one TCR beta chain. Its antigen is as yet unknown. The data belong to a study of beta chain features in type 1 diabetes. Findings of the study overall: Shorter TCRB CDR3s, moderately but significantly so, marked every one of the four CD4+ subsets in Type 1 diabetes patients.

Isolation of CD4+ naive, central memory, regulatory and stem cell-like memory cells was achieved by sorting via CD45RO/CCR7/CD25/CD127/CD95/CD27. Reverse transcribing all isolated RNA meant expressed TCRB transcripts were sequenced. Measured with immunoSEQ multiplex PCR; TCRdb has only the in-frame clones, and not every one. The sample contains hundreds of thousands of clones, about an eighth of which appear only once. Trimming took 5 bases from V and 1 from J; bases not matched to a gene: 7. The CDR3 contains 16 residues. CDR1 is SNHLY, CDR2 FYNNEI, per germline. This clonotype originated in a man in his late teens or twenties with type 1 diabetes. Material: naive CD4+ T cells from blood. The chain has TRBV2 and TRBJ2-2, with 7 nucleotides matching TRBD2. The CDR3 region has the DNA TGTGCCAGCAGTCCCCCAGCGGGAATGAACACCGGGGAGCTGTTTTTT. It yields the protein CASSPPAGMNTGELFF.